This TCR beta chain was profiled in a study of T cells in localized non-small cell lung cancer. Findings of the study overall: Uninvolved neighboring lung showed the greatest T cell clonality, exceeding tumor. Since sequencing was restricted to only one region of the tumor, intratumor heterogeneity remains a possibility.

Assay: immunoSEQ multiplex PCR; the TCRdb copy retains only in-frame clones and omits some. The table includes tens of thousands of clones, about four fifths detected once. A note on this clone: Its antigen is unidentified.

V lost 0 bases to trimming and J lost 6 bases, with 9 bases between them. Looked up from germline, CDR1 is SGHDT and CDR2 is YYEEEE. This CDR3 region has 13 residues. This material consisted of peripheral blood, taken before any cancer treatment. The genes are TRBV5-6 and TRBJ1-2, with D possibly TRBD1 on 5 matching bases. This clonotype was obtained from a female donor older than 55 with stage II squamous cell lung carcinoma. For the CDR3, the DNA is TGTGCCAGCAGCTTGGGACAGCGAGATGGCTACACCTTC. Translated, it gives CASSLGQRDGYTF.